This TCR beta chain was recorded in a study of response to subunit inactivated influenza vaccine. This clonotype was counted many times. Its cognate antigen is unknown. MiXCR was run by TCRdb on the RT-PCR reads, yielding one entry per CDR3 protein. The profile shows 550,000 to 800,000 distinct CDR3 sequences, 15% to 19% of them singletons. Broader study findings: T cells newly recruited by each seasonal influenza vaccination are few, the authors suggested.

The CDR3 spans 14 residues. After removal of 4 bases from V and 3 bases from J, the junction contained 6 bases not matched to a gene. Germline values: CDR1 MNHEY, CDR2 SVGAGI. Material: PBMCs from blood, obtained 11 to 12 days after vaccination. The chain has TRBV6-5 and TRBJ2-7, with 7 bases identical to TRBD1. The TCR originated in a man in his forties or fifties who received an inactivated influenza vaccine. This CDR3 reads CASSFGQAVYEQYF. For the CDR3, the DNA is TGTGCCAGCAGTTTCGGACAGGCTGTCTACGAGCAGTACTTC.